The following is a T cell receptor beta chain sequence with its context. The record originates from a study of blood T cell repertoires in COVID-19. TCRdb's copy holds only in-frame clones and misses some; the assay was immunoSEQ multiplex PCR. Of 150,000 to 200,000 clones in the sample, around nine tenths were seen once. This CDR3 has 15 residues. Germline V CDR1 and CDR2: SGHKS, YYEKEE (reference sequence). The V gene end was trimmed by 6 bases and the J gene end by 5 bases; junction bases not matched to a gene: 8. The sequenced sample was peripheral blood. The receptor comes from a human donor in a cohort sampled during active COVID-19. The chain recombines TRBV5-5 with TRBJ2-2; TRBD2 agrees at 9 bases. CDR3 loop: CASTPGGGETGELFF. The CDR3 bases are TGTGCCAGCACCCCGGGCGGGGGGGAAACCGGGGAGCTGTTTTTT.